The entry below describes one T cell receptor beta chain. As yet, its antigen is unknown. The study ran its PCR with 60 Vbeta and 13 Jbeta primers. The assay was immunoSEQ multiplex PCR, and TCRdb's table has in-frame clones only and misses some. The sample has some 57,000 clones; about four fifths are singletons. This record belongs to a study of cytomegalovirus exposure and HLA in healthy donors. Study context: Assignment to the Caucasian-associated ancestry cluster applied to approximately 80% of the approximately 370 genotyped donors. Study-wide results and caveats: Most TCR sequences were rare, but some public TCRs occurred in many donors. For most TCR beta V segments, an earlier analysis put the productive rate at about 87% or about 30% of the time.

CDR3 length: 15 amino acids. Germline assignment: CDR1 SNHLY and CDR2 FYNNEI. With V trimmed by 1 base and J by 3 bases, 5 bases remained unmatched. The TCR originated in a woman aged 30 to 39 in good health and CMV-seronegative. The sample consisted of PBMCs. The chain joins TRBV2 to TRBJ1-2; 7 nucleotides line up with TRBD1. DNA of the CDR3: TGTGCCAGCAGTGAAGGGTCAGGGGGATACTATGGCTACACCTTC. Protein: CASSEGSGGYYGYTF.